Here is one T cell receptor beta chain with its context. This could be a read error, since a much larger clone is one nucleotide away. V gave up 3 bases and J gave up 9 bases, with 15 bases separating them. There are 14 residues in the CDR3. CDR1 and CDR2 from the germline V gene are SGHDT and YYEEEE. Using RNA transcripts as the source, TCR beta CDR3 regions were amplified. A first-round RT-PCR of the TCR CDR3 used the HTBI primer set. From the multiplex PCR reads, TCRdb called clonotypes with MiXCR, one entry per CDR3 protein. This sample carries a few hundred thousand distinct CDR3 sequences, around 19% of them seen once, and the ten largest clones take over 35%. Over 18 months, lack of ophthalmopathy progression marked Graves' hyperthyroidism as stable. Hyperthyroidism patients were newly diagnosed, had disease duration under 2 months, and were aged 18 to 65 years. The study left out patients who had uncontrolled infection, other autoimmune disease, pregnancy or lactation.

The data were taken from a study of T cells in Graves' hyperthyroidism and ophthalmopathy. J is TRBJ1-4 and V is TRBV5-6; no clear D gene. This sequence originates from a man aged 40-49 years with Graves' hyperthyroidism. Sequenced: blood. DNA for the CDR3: TGTGCCAGCAGCTATACGGACGGATATAAAAAACTGTTTTTT. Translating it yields CASSYTDGYKKLFF.